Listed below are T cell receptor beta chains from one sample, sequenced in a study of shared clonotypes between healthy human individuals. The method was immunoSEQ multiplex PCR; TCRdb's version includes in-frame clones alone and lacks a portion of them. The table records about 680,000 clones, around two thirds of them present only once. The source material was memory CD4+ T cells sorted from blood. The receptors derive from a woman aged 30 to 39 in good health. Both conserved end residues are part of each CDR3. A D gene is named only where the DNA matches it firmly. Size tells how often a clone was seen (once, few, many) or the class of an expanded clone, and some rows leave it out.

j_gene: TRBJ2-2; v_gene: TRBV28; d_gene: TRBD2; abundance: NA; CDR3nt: TGTGCCAGCAGTTTGGCGGGACTAGCATACACCGGGGAGCTGTTTTTT; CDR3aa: CASSLAGLAYTGELFF
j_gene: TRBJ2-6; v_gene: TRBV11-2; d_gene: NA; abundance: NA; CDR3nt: TGTGCCAGCAGCTTAGAGGGCTCCTCTGGGGCCAACGTCCTGACTTTC; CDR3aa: CASSLEGSSGANVLTF
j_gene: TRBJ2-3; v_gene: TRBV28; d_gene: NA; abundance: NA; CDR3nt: TGTGCCAGCCTATACGGGGACACAGATACGCAGTATTTT; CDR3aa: CASLYGDTDTQYF
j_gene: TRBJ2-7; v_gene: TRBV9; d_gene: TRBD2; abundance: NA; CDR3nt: TGTGCCAGCAGCGCCAGGACTAGCGTGTACGAGCAGTACTTC; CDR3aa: CASSARTSVYEQYF
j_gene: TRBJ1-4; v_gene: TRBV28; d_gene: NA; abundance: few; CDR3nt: TGTGCCAGCAGTTTAGGGGGGGCCCGGGAAAAACTGTTTTTT; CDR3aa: CASSLGGAREKLFF
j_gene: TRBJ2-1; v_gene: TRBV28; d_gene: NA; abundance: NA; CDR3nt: TGTGCCAGCAGTCCAATAGACTGGAGCTCCTACAATGAGCAGTTCTTC; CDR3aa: CASSPIDWSSYNEQFF
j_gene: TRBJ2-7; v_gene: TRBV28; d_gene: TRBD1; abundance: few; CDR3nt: TGTGCCAGCAGTGGCCGGGACAGGGTCTCCTACGAGCAGTACTTC; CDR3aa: CASSGRDRVSYEQYF
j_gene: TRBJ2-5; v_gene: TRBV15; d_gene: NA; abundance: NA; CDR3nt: TGTGCCACCAGCAGTGCACTGGGGTCCCCAGAGACCCAGTACTTC; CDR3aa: CATSSALGSPETQYF
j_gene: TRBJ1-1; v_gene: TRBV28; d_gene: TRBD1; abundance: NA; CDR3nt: TGTGCCAGCAGTATGACAGGGTGGGGAGGTACTGAAGCTTTCTTT; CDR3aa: CASSMTGWGGTEAFF
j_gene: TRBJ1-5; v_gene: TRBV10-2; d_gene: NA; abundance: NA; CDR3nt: TGCGCCAGCAGTGAGTCTGGGAGGGGAAATCAGCCCCAGCATTTT; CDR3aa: CASSESGRGNQPQHF